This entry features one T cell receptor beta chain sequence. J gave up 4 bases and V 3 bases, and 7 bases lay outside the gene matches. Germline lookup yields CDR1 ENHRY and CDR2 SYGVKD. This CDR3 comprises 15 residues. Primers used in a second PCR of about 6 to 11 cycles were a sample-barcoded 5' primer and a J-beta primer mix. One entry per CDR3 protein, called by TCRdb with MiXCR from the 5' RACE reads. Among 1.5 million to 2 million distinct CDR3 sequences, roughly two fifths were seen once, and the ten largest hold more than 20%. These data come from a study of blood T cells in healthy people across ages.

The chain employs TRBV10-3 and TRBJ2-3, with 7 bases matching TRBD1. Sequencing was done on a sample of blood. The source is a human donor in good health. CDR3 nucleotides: TGTGCCATCAGTGAAACAGGGGCAGGATCAGATACGCAGTATTTT. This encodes CAISETGAGSDTQYF.